This TCR beta chain emerged from a study of T-cell memory formation after mild COVID-19. Study context: TCR clusters showed largely donor specificity.

About this clonotype itself: Its antigen is undetermined.

Whole-study results and caveats: Clones shrinking from day 15 to 85 showed even CD4/CD8 mixes; later expanders tilted CD4+.

Amplification by 5'RACE using constant-segment primers produced TCR alpha and TCR beta cDNA libraries that carried sample barcodes and UMIs. TCRdb processed the 5' RACE reads anew with MiXCR; each CDR3 protein has one entry. The sample has about half a million distinct CDR3 sequences, 18% seen once. V was pared by 4 bases and J by 4 bases, with 19 bases between. CDR3 length: 15 residues. In germline, CDR1 is SQVTM, CDR2 ANQGSEA. The receptor's source is an adult woman who had mild COVID-19 (a few samples of this study predate the infection). Cell type and time point are not known. Source material: PBMCs or a T cell subset sorted from them (not recorded which). The rearrangement links TRBV29-1 to TRBJ1-1; D perhaps matches TRBD1 (6 bases). The CDR3 protein is CSVVFIGRGGTEAFF. In DNA, the CDR3 is TGCAGCGTTGTCTTCATTGGCAGGGGAGGCACTGAAGCTTTCTTT.